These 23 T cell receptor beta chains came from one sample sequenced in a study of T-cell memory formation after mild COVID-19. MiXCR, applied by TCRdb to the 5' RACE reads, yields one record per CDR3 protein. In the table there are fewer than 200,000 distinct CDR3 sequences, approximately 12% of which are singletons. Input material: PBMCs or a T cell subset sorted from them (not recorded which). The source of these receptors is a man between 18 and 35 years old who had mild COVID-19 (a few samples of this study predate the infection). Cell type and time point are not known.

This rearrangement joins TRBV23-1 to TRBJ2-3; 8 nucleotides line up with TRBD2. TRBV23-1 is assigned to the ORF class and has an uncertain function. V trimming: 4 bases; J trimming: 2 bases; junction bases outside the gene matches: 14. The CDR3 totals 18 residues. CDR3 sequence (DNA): TGCGCCAGCAGTCCCGACTGCGGGGGGCCCCCCGACACAGATACGCAGTATTTT. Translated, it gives CASSPDCGGPPDTDTQYF.

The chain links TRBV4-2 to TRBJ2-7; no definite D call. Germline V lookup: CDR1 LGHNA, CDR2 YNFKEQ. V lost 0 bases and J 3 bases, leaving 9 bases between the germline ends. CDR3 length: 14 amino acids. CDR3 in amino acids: CASSQDLPNYEQYF. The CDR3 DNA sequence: TGTGCCAGCAGCCAAGACTTGCCGAACTACGAGCAGTACTTC.

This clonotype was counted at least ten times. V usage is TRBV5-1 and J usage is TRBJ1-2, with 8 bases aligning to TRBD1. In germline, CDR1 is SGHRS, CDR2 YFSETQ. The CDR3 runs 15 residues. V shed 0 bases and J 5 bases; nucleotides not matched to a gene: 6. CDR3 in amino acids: CASSLGGTGPYGYTF. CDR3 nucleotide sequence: TGCGCCAGCAGCTTGGGCGGGACAGGCCCGTATGGCTACACCTTC.

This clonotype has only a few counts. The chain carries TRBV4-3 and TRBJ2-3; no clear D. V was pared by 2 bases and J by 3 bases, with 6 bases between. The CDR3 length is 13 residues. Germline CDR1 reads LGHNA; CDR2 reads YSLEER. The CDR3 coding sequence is TGCGCCAGCAGCCAAACGCTTACAGATACGCAGTATTTT. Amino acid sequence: CASSQTLTDTQYF.

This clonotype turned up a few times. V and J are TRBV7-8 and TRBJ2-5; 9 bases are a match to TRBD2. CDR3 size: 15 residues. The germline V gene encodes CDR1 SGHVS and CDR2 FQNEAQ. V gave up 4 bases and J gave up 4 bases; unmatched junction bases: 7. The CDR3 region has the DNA TGTGCCAGCAGCTCCCAGCGGGGGGCCGTAGAGACCCAGTACTTC. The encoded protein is CASSSQRGAVETQYF.

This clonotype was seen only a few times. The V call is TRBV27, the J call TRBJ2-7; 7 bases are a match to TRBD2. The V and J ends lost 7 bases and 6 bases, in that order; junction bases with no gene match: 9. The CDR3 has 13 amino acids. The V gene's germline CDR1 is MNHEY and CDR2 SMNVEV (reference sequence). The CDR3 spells CASKVTSHGEQYF. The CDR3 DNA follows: TGTGCCAGCAAGGTGACTAGCCACGGCGAGCAGTACTTC.

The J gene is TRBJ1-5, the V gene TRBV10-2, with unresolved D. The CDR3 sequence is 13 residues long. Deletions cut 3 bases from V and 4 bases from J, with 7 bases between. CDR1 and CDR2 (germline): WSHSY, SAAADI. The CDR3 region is CASSDGGNQPQHF. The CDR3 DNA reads TGCGCCAGCAGTGATGGAGGAAATCAGCCCCAGCATTTT.

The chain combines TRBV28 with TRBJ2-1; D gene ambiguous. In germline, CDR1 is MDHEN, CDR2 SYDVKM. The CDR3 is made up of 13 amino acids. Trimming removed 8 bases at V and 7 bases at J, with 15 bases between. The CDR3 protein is CASLTMRRNEQFF. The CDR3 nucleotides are TGTGCCAGCTTAACTATGAGGCGAAATGAGCAGTTCTTC.

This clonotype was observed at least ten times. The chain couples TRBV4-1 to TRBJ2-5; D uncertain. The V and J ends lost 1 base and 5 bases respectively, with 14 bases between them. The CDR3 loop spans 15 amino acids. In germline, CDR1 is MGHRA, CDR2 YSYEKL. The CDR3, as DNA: TGCGCCAGCAGCCAAGTATTCGGGCTAGGGGAGACCCAGTACTTC. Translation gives CASSQVFGLGETQYF.

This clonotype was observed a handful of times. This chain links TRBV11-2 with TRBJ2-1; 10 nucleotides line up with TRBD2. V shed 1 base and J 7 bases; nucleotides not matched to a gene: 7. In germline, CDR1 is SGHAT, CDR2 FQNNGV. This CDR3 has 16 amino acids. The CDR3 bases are TGTGCCAGCAGCTTAGTCCGACTAGCGGGTTTTAATGAGCAGTTCTTC. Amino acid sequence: CASSLVRLAGFNEQFF.

CDR3 sequence (DNA): TGCGCCAGCTCTCTTCCCAGGGCGGCAAACACCGGGGAGCTGTTTTTT. This gives the protein CASSLPRAANTGELFF. This chain uses TRBV5-1 with TRBJ2-2, with D perhaps matching TRBD1 (5 bases). The CDR3 sequence is 16 residues long. Germline V gives CDR1 SGHRS, CDR2 YFSETQ. The ends were cut back, 7 bases at V and 2 bases at J, with 18 bases in the middle.

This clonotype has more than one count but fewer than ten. The CDR3 loop reads CASSSPHRGSYEQYV. The CDR3 DNA sequence: TGTGCCAGCAGTTCACCCCATCGTGGCTCCTACGAGCAGTACGTC. The chain carries TRBV28 and TRBJ2-7; no firm D call. Trimming took off 4 bases at V and 0 bases at J, with 13 bases between the two ends. Germline CDR1 and CDR2: MDHEN and SYDVKM. There are 15 residues in the CDR3.

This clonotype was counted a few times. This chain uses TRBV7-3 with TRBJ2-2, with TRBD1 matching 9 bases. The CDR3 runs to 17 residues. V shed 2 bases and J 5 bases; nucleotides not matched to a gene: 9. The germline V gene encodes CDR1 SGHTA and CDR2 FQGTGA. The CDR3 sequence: CASSLSGTGIRTGELFF. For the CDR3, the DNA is TGTGCCAGCAGCTTATCTGGGACAGGGATCCGAACCGGGGAGCTGTTTTTT.

CDR3 sequence reads: CSAREGVAGTDTQYF. Here the CDR3 DNA reads TGCAGTGCTAGAGAGGGAGTAGCGGGAACAGATACGCAGTATTTT. The chain joins TRBV20-1 to TRBJ2-3; 8 bases fit TRBD2. The CDR3 runs to 15 residues. With V trimmed by 0 bases and J by 3 bases, 5 bases remained unmatched. Germline CDR1 reads DFQATT; CDR2 reads SNEGSKA (reference sequence).

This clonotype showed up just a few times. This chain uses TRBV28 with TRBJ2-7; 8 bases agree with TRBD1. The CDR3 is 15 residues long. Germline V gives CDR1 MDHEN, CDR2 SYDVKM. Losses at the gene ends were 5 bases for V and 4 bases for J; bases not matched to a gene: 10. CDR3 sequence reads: CASSESGTGLYEQYV. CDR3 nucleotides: TGTGCCAGCAGTGAATCGGGGACAGGCCTTTACGAGCAGTACGTC.

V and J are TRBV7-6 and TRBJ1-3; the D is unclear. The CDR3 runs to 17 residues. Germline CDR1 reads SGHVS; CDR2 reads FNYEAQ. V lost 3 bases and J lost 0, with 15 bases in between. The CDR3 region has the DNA TGTGCCAGCAGCTTGGGCTTTTCCGGCACCTCTGGAAACACCATATATTTT. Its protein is CASSLGFSGTSGNTIYF.

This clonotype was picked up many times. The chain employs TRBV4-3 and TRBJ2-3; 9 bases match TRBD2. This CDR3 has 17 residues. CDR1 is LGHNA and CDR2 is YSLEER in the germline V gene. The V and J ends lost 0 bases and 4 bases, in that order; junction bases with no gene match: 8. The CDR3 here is CASSQDLQRGAPDTQYF. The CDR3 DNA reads TGCGCCAGCAGCCAAGATCTTCAGCGGGGGGCCCCAGATACGCAGTATTTT.

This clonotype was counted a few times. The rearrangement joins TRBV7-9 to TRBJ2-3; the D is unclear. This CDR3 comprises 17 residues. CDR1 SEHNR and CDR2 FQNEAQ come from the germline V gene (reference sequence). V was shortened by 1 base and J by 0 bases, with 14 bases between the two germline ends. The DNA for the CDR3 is TGTGCCAGCAGCTTAGTAGACTGGGGTCGGAGCACAGATACGCAGTATTTT. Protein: CASSLVDWGRSTDTQYF. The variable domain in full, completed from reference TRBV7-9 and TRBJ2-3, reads DTGVSQNPRHKITKRGQNVTFRCDPISEHNRLYWYRQTLGQGPEFLTYFQNEAQLEKSRLLSDRFSAERPKGSFSTLEIQRTEQGDSAMYLCASSLVDWGRSTDTQYFGPGTRLTVL.

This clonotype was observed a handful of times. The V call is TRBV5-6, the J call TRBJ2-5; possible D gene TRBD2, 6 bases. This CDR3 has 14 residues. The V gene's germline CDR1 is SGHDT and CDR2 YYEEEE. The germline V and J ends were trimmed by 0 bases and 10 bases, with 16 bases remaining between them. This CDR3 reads CASSLVGLPERQYF. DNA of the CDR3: TGTGCCAGCAGCTTGGTGGGACTCCCCGAACGCCAGTACTTC.

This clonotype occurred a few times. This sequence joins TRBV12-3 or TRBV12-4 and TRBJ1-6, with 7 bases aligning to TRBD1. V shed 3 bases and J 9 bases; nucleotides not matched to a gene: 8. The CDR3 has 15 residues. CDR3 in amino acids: CASSLDEGASSPLHF. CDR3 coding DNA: TGTGCCAGCAGTTTGGATGAGGGGGCTTCTTCACCCCTCCACTTT.

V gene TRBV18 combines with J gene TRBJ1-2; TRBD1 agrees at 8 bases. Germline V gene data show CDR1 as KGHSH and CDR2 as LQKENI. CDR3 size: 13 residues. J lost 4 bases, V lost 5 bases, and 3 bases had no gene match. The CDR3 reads CASSTDRVYGYTF. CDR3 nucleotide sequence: TGTGCCAGCTCAACGGACAGGGTCTATGGCTACACCTTC. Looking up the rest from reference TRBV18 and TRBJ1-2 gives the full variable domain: NAGVMQNPRHLVRRRGQEARLRCSPMKGHSHVYWYRQLPEEGLKFMVYLQKENIIDESGMPKERFSAEFPKEGPSILRIQQVVRGDSAAYFCASSTDRVYGYTFGSGTRLTVV.

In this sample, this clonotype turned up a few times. The CDR3 is CASSLRGTGDNSPLHF. The CDR3 nucleotides read TGTGCCAGCAGCTTACGCGGGACAGGGGACAATTCACCCCTCCACTTT. This rearrangement joins TRBV7-2 to TRBJ1-6; 10 nucleotides match TRBD1. Trimming cost V 2 bases and J 7 bases; bases outside gene matches: 5. CDR1 SGHTA and CDR2 FQGNSA come from the germline V gene. The CDR3 runs 16 residues.

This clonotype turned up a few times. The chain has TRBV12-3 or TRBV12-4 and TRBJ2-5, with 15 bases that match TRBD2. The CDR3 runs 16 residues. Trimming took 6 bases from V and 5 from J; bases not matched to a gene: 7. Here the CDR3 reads CASSGLAGGPEETQYF. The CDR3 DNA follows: TGTGCCAGCAGCGGACTAGCGGGGGGGCCTGAGGAGACCCAGTACTTC.